The 8 T cell receptor beta chains listed next were all sequenced from one sample in a study of CD8 T cells in ankylosing spondylitis. Each CDR3 protein is one row after TCRdb ran MiXCR on the 5' RACE reads. The table lists under 150,000 distinct CDR3 sequences, roughly 8.3% of them singletons, with 7.3% in the top ten. The source material was synovial fluid, either unsorted or a sorted T cell fraction (not recorded which). Every receptor here comes from a male donor with ankylosing spondylitis.

This clonotype was counted ten times or more. The rearrangement uses TRBV3-1 and TRBJ2-3, with TRBD1 as a possible D gene (6 bases). Germline lookup yields CDR1 LGHDT and CDR2 YNNKEL (reference sequence). Trimming cost V 4 bases and J 6 bases, with 20 bases left between them. The CDR3 has 16 amino acids. CDR3 sequence: CASSLRGIPGSDTQYF. The CDR3 DNA sequence: TGTGCCAGCAGCCTCAGGGGCATCCCGGGGTCCGATACGCAGTATTTT.

Only a few counts were recorded for this clonotype. J is TRBJ2-3 and V is TRBV11-1; TRBD1 aligns across 7 bases. Trimming cost V 3 bases and J 4 bases; bases outside gene matches: 7. CDR1 and CDR2 (germline): SGHAT, FQDESV (reference sequence). The CDR3 contains 15 residues. In nucleotides, the CDR3 is TGTGCCAGCAGCTTTCACAGGGGCCGGGCAGATACGCAGTATTTT. It is translated as CASSFHRGRADTQYF. The whole variable domain, remainder taken from reference TRBV11-1 and TRBJ2-3, is EAEVAQSPRYKITEKSQAVAFWCDPISGHATLYWYRQILGQGPELLVQFQDESVVDDSQLPKDRFSAERLKGVDSTLKIQPAELGDSAMYLCASSFHRGRADTQYFGPGTRLTVL.

This clonotype has ten or more counts. The rearrangement uses TRBV7-6 and TRBJ2-1; no definite D call. The germline V and J ends were trimmed by 1 base and 0 bases, with 13 bases remaining between them. From germline, CDR1 is SGHVS and CDR2 FNYEAQ. The length of the CDR3 is 17 residues. The CDR3 nucleotides are TGTGCCAGCAGCTTAGGCGCAGCCTCTAGCTCCTACAATGAGCAGTTCTTC. Translated: CASSLGAASSSYNEQFF.

CDR3 bases: TGTGCCAGCAGCTCCAGTGGGGGCCTTTACGAGCAGTACTTC. Protein: CASSSSGGLYEQYF. The chain employs TRBV7-2 and TRBJ2-7; possible D gene TRBD1, 6 bases. This CDR3 contains 14 residues. CDR1 and CDR2 from the germline V gene are SGHTA and FQGNSA. V was trimmed by 4 bases and J by 4 bases, leaving 14 bases between them.

V is TRBV5-1 and J is TRBJ1-1; possibly TRBD1 for D (5 bases). Between the trimmed V and J ends, which lost 0 bases and 11 bases, there was a span of 17 bases. CDR1 SGHRS and CDR2 YFSETQ come from the germline V gene. This CDR3 is built from 14 residues. CDR3: CASSLGLTQGIAFF. The CDR3 DNA is TGCGCCAGCAGCTTGGGGCTCACTCAGGGTATCGCTTTCTTT.

The chain couples TRBV6-2 or TRBV6-3 to TRBJ2-5; no reliable D call. Germline assignment: CDR1 MNHEY and CDR2 SVGEGT. The CDR3 loop spans 12 amino acids. Trimming left V 6 bases short and J 5 bases short, with 10 bases between. The CDR3 loop is CASSTDVETQYF. Here the CDR3 DNA reads TGTGCCAGCAGCACGGACGTTGAGACCCAGTACTTC.

The CDR3 reads CASSPRGEKLFF. The CDR3 DNA is TGTGCCAGCAGCCCGAGAGGGGAAAAACTGTTTTTT. This rearrangement joins TRBV3-1 to TRBJ1-4; D is uncertain. Trimming stripped 4 bases from V and 8 bases from J, with 8 bases between. This CDR3 spans 12 amino acids. The germline V gene has CDR1 LGHDT and CDR2 YNNKEL (reference sequence).

This clonotype has at least ten counts. This chain connects TRBV27 to TRBJ2-5; D is ambiguous. Trimming removed 7 bases at V and 3 bases at J, with 18 bases between. Germline loops: CDR1 MNHEY, CDR2 SMNVEV (reference sequence). The CDR3 sequence is 15 residues long. CDR3 DNA sequence: TGTGCCAGCACCTCTGGGCTAGGTTTTAAAGAGACCCAGTACTTC. Protein sequence: CASTSGLGFKETQYF.